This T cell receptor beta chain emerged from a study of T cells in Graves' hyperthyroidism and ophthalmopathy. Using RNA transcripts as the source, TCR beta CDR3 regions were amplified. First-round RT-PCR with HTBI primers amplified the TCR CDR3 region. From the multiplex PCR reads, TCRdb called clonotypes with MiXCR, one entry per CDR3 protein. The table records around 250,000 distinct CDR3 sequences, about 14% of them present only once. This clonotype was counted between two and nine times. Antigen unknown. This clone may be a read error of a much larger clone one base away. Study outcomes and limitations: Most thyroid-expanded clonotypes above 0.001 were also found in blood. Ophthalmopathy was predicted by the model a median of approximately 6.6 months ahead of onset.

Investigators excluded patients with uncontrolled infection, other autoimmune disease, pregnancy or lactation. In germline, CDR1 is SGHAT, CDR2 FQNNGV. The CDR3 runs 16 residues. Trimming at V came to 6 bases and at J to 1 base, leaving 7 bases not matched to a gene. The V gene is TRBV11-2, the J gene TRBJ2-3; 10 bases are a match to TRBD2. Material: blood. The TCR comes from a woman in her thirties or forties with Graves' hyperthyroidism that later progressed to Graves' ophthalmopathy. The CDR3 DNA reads TGTGCCAGCAGTTACTCTAGCGGGAGTTGCACAGATACGCAGTATTTT. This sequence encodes CASSYSSGSCTDTQYF.